This T cell receptor beta chain comes out of a study of blood T cells in healthy people across ages. Background on the study: Template-switching capture recovered about one barcoded beta molecule per two T cells. Study-level points and caveats: Versus aged donors, long-lived donors had higher diversity and more naive CD4+ cells. A roughly linear age-dependent decrease characterized TCR beta diversity per million T cells. Without sorted subsets, naive and antigen-experienced compartments could not be conclusively compared.

The CDR3 length is 13 residues. The germline V and J ends were trimmed by 0 bases and 9 bases, with 10 bases remaining between them. The germline CDR1 and CDR2 sequences are SGHDN and FVKESK. Regarding this clonotype: The antigen remains unidentified.

Sample-barcoded 5' priming and a J-beta primer mix drove a second PCR of roughly 6 to 12 cycles. TCRdb used MiXCR to reprocess the 5' RACE reads, holding one entry per CDR3 protein. This repertoire shows roughly 800,000 distinct CDR3 sequences, nearly 60% found once; its top ten account for over 20%. The sequence was obtained from a man aged 30 to 39 in good health. The chain uses TRBV14 and TRBJ2-3; tentative D call: TRBD2 (6 bases). The sample was blood. The CDR3 is CASSQDSGSTQYF. DNA for the CDR3: TGTGCCAGCAGCCAAGATAGCGGCAGCACGCAGTATTTT.